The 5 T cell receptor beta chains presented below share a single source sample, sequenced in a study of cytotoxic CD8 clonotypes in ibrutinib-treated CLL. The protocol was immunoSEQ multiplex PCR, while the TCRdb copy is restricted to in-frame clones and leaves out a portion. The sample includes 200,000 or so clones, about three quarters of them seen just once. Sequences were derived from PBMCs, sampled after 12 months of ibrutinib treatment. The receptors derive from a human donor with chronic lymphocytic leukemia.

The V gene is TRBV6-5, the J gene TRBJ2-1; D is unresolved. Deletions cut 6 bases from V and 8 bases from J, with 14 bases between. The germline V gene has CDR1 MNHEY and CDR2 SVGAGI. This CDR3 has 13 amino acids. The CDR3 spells CASRPPSRHEQFF. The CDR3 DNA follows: TGTGCCAGCAGACCGCCCTCGCGACATGAGCAGTTCTTC.

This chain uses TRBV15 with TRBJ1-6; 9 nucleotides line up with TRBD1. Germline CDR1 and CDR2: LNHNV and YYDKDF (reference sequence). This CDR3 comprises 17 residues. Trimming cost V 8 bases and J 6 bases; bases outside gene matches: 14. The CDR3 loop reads CATAGRDRADSNSPLHF. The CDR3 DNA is TGTGCCACCGCCGGGAGGGACAGGGCAGACTCTAATTCACCCCTCCACTTT. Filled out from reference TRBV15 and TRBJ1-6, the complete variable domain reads DAMVIQNPRYQVTQFGKPVTLSCSQTLNHNVMYWYQQKSSQAPKLLFHYYDKDFNNEADTPDNFQSRRPNTSFCFLDIRSPGLGDTAMYLCATAGRDRADSNSPLHFGNGTRLTVT.

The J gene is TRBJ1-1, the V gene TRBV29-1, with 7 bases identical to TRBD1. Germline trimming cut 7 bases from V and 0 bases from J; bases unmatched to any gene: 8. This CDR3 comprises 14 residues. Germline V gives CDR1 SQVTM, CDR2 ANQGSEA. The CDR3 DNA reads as TGCAGCGCCACCAAACAGGGGATGAACACTGAAGCTTTCTTT. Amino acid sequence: CSATKQGMNTEAFF.

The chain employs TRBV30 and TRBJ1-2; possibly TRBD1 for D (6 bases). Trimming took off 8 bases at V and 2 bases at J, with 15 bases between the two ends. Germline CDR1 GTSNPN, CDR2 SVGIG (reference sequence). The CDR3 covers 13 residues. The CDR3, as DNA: TGTGCCGGGGACATAACGCTCAACTATGGCTACACCTTC. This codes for CAGDITLNYGYTF.

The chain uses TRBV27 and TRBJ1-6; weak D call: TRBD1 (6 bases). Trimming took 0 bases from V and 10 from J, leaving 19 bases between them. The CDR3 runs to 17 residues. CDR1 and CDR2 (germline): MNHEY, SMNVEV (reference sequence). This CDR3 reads CASSLSGLPGQNSPLHF. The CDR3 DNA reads TGTGCCAGCAGTTTATCTGGGCTCCCGGGACAAAACTCACCCCTCCACTTT.